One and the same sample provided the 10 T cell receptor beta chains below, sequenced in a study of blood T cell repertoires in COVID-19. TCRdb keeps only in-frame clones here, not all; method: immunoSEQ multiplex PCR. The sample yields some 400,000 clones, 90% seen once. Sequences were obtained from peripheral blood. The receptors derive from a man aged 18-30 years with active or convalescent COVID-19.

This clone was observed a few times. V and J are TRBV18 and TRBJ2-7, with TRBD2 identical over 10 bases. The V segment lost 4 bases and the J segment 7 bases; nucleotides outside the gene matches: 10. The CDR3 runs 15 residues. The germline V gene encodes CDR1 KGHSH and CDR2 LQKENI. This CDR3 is CASSRGTSELGEQYF. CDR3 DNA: TGTGCCAGCTCACGGGGGACTAGCGAGCTAGGGGAGCAGTACTTC.

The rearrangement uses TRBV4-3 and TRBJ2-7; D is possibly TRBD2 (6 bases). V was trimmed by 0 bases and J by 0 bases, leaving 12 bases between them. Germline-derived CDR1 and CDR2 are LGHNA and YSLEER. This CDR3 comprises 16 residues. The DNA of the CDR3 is TGCGCCAGCAGCCAAGATCATGCGGGGCCCTCCTACGAGCAGTACTTC. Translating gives CASSQDHAGPSYEQYF.

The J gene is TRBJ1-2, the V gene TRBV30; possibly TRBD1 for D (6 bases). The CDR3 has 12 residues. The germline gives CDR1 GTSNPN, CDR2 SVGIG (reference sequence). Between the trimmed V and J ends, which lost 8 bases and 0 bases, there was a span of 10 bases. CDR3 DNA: TGTGCCGAGGACAGAACTAACTATGGCTACACCTTC. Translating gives CAEDRTNYGYTF.

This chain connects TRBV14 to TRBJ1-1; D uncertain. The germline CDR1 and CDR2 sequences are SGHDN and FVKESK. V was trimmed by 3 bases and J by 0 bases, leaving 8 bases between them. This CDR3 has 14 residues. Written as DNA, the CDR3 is TGTGCCAGCAGCCATCGACTTTTGAACACTGAAGCTTTCTTT. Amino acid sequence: CASSHRLLNTEAFF. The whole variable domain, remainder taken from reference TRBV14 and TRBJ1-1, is EAGVTQFPSHSVIEKGQTVTLRCDPISGHDNLYWYRRVMGKEIKFLLHFVKESKQDESGMPNNRFLAERTGGTYSTLKVQPAELEDSGVYFCASSHRLLNTEAFFGQGTRLTVV.

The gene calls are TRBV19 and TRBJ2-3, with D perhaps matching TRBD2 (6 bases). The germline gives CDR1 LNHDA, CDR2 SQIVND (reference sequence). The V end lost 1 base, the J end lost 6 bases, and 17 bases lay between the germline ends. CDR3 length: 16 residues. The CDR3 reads CASSIGGAGSWDTQYF. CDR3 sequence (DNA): TGTGCCAGTAGTATAGGCGGAGCGGGTTCTTGGGATACGCAGTATTTT.

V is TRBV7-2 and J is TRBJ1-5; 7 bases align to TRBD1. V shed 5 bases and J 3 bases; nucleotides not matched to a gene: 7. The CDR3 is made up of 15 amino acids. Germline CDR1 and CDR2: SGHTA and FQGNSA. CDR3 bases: TGTGCCAGCAGCGCAGGGGGAGAAGTCAATCAGCCCCAGCATTTT. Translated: CASSAGGEVNQPQHF.

In nucleotides, the CDR3 is TGCGCCAGCAGCTTTGCCCAGGGTAGCGGGGATTCCTACGAGCAGTACTTC. Translated, it gives CASSFAQGSGDSYEQYF. The rearrangement links TRBV5-1 to TRBJ2-7, with 8 positions matching TRBD2. J gave up 1 base and V 2 bases, and 11 bases lay outside the gene matches. This CDR3 comprises 17 residues. Germline-derived CDR1 and CDR2 are SGHRS and YFSETQ.

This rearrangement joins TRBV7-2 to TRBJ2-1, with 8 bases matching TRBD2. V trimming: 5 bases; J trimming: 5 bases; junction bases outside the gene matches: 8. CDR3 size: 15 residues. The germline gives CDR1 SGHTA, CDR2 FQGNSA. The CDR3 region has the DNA TGTGCCAGCAGCCAGGGGATAGCGGGGCACAATGAGCAGTTCTTC. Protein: CASSQGIAGHNEQFF.

The CDR3 region is CASSKQAGGTDTQYF. CDR3 in DNA: TGTGCCAGCAGTAAACAAGCGGGGGGCACAGATACGCAGTATTTT. The rearrangement joins TRBV6-5 to TRBJ2-3, with TRBD2 matching over 8 bases. CDR3 size: 15 residues. Unmatched junction bases numbered 5, after V lost 5 bases and J lost 1 base. The germline V gene has CDR1 MNHEY and CDR2 SVGAGI.

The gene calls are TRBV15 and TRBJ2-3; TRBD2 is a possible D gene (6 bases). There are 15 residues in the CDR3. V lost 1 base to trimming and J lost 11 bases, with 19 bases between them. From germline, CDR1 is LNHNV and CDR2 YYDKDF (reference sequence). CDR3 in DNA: TGTGCCACCAGCAGAGGGGGAGGACAAAAAGCTTGGCAGTATTTT. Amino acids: CATSRGGGQKAWQYF.